This T cell receptor (beta chain) was sequenced in a study of cytomegalovirus exposure and HLA in healthy donors. Study-level background: Samples from HLA-typed donors yielded approximately 80 million unique TCRs in an early data release.

Points on this clone: The antigen is unknown.

The CDR3 runs 13 residues. V lost 5 bases and J lost 8, with 15 bases in between. In germline, CDR1 is MGHDK, CDR2 SYGVNS. PCR amplification relied on 60 Vbeta primers (plus 13 Jbeta primers). Assay used: immunoSEQ multiplex PCR; TCRdb lists only in-frame clones, some missing. This table has under 150,000 clones, about 80% appearing once. Findings of the study overall: A prior analysis recorded that most TCR beta V segments were productive about 87% or about 30% of the time. It is likely that the observed cluster of highly shared sequence variants was a sequencing artifact.

The specimen sequenced was PBMCs. This chain connects TRBV25-1 to TRBJ1-2; D might be TRBD1 (5 bases). This sequence was found in a human donor in good health. The CDR3 reads CASSSSRVFGYTF. For the CDR3, the DNA is TGTGCCAGCAGTTCCTCCAGGGTCTTCGGCTACACCTTC.